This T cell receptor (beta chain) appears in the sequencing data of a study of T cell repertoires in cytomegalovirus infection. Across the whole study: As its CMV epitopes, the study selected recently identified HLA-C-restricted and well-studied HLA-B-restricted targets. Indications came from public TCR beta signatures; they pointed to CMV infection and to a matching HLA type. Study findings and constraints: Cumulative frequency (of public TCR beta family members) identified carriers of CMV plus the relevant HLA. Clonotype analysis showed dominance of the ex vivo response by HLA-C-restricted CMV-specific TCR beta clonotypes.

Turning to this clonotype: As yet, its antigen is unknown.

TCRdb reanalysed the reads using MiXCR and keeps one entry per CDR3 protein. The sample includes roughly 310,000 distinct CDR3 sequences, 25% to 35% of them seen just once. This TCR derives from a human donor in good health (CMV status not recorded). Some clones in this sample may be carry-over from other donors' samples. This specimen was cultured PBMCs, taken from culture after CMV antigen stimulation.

The CDR3 coding sequence is TGTGCCAGCAAAAGGCGACAGGGGGAGACCCAGTACTTC. It translates to CASKRRQGETQYF. The rearrangement links TRBV27 to TRBJ2-5, with 8 bases identical to TRBD1. This CDR3 contains 13 residues. Unmatched junction bases numbered 6, after V lost 7 bases and J lost 5 bases. The V gene's germline CDR1 is MNHEY and CDR2 SMNVEV (reference sequence).